The text below deals with one T cell receptor beta chain. Data came from immunoSEQ multiplex PCR; TCRdb stores just in-frame clones and leaves some out. This table has roughly 130,000 clones, about 93% appearing once. Germline V lookup: CDR1 SGDLS, CDR2 YYNGEE. The CDR3 length is 15 residues. Trimming pared 4 bases from V and 4 bases from J, leaving 17 bases between. The source of the sample is a study of control samples from healthy donors and cancer patients. The receptor was isolated from a man aged 45 to 65 with head and neck cancer. Sequencing was carried out using PBMCs. J is TRBJ2-5 and V is TRBV9, with a weak D call TRBD2 (6 bases). The CDR3 is CASSRDSGGVETQYF. In DNA form, the CDR3 reads TGTGCCAGCAGCCGGGACTCCGGAGGAGTAGAGACCCAGTACTTC. Based on the CDR3 plus reference TRBV9 and TRBJ2-5, the full variable domain is DSGVTQTPKHLITATGQRVTLRCSPRSGDLSVYWYQQSLDQGLQFLIQYYNGEERAKGNILERFSAQQFPDLHSELNLSSLELGDSALYFCASSRDSGGVETQYFGPGTRLLVL.